Sequencing of this T cell receptor (beta chain) was carried out in a study of graft-versus-host responses after intestinal transplantation. Study details: Tacrolimus plus steroids were given to all recipients for about 3 years, preceded by anti-thymocyte globulin induction.

TCRdb's table, derived via immunoSEQ multiplex PCR, lists solely in-frame clones and lacks some. The sample yields approximately 19,000 clones, more than 80% seen once. CDR1 and CDR2 (germline): MNHEY, SVGAGI. CDR3 length: 15 residues. The junction had 10 bases not matched to a gene; V was cut back by 6 bases and J by 2 bases. This clonotype originated in a human patient who received an intestinal transplant, so some T cells may come from the graft donor. The V gene is TRBV6-5, the J gene TRBJ2-7, with 7 bases aligning to TRBD1. The sequencing here drew on PBMCs, taken around 350 days after transplant. CDR3 in amino acids: CASSYQGQLTYEQYF. The CDR3 DNA sequence: TGTGCCAGCAGCTACCAGGGACAGCTTACCTACGAGCAGTACTTC.